What follows are 14 T cell receptor beta chains derived from one specimen sequenced in a study of beta chain features in type 1 diabetes. The study reverse transcribed the entire isolated RNA, so it sequenced expressed TCRB transcripts. Produced via immunoSEQ multiplex PCR; TCRdb's table is partial and in-frame only. The repertoire has 200,000 to 250,000 clones, 11% of them found once; the top ten carry about 1.2%. The sequenced sample was central memory CD4+ T cells from blood. All receptors come from a man aged 18 to 29 in good health.

The chain recombines TRBV2 with TRBJ1-4; TRBD1 matches at 7 bases. CDR1 and CDR2 (germline): SNHLY, FYNNEI. CDR3 length: 14 residues. V lost 6 bases to trimming and J lost 5 bases; unmatched junction nucleotides: 6. The CDR3 protein is CASRPDRSNEKLFF. CDR3 nucleotide sequence: TGTGCCAGCAGACCGGACAGGTCGAATGAAAAACTGTTTTTT.

The chain carries TRBV30 and TRBJ2-7, with D perhaps TRBD1 (5 bases). This CDR3 has 14 residues. V lost 3 bases, J lost 8 bases, and 20 bases lay in between. Germline lookup yields CDR1 GTSNPN and CDR2 SVGIG (reference sequence). CDR3: CAWSARVWSSQQYF. The CDR3 DNA is TGTGCCTGGAGCGCCAGGGTCTGGTCTAGTCAGCAGTACTTC.

This clone has a count of ten or more. The CDR3 DNA is TGTGCCAGCAGCAAAGAAGGGGCCAAAAACATTCAGTACTTC. It yields the protein CASSKEGAKNIQYF. The genes are TRBV21-1 and TRBJ2-4. TRBV21-1 is shown as a pseudogene. The CDR3 consists of 14 residues.

J is TRBJ2-1 and V is TRBV18, with no clear D. The CDR3 is 15 amino acids. V was pared by 5 bases and J by 12 bases, with 23 bases between. Per the germline V gene, CDR1 is KGHSH and CDR2 is LQKENI. The CDR3 protein is CASSSYRLKENWQFF. The CDR3 DNA reads TGTGCCAGCTCATCGTATCGACTGAAAGAGAACTGGCAGTTCTTC.

This clone appeared many times. The chain has TRBV15 and TRBJ2-3, with D uncertain. The germline gives CDR1 LNHNV, CDR2 YYDKDF (reference sequence). CDR3 length: 14 amino acids. Trimming removed 0 bases at V and 5 bases at J, with 9 bases between. The CDR3 is CATSRDKALDTQYF. The CDR3 nucleotides read TGTGCCACCAGCAGAGATAAGGCGTTAGATACGCAGTATTTT.

This rearrangement joins TRBV10-2 to TRBJ2-1; no definite D call. From germline, CDR1 is WSHSY and CDR2 SAAADI. The V end was cut by 3 bases, the J end by 15 bases, with 15 bases between. CDR3 size: 12 residues. CDR3 protein: CASSDPTTTTFF. The DNA for the CDR3 is TGCGCCAGCAGTGACCCGACCACTACCACGTTCTTC.

This rearrangement joins TRBV28 to TRBJ2-7; the match to TRBD2 covers 10 bases. This CDR3 spans 18 amino acids. Germline V gene data show CDR1 as MDHEN and CDR2 as SYDVKM. The junction had 14 bases not matched to a gene; V was cut back by 5 bases and J by 1 base. As DNA, the CDR3 is TGTGCCAGCAGTCCGACTAGCGGGTTTTCATACAGGTCCTACGAGCAGTACTTC. Amino acid sequence: CASSPTSGFSYRSYEQYF. Filled out from reference TRBV28 and TRBJ2-7, the complete variable domain reads DVKVTQSSRYLVKRTGEKVFLECVQDMDHENMFWYRQDPGLGLRLIYFSYDVKMKEKGDIPEGYSVSREKKERFSLILESASTNQTSMYLCASSPTSGFSYRSYEQYFGPGTRLTVT.

This clone was counted at least ten times. The chain uses TRBV7-2 and TRBJ2-5; 7 bases are shared with TRBD1. This CDR3 comprises 16 residues. With V trimmed by 5 bases and J by 0 bases, 9 bases remained unmatched. Germline loops: CDR1 SGHTA, CDR2 FQGNSA. This CDR3 is CASSPGTALYQETQYF. CDR3 nucleotides: TGTGCCAGCAGCCCCGGGACAGCGTTGTACCAAGAGACCCAGTACTTC. The full variable domain, with the rest looked up from reference TRBV7-2 and TRBJ2-5, is GAGVSQSPSNKVTEKGKDVELRCDPISGHTALYWYRQSLGQGLEFLIYFQGNSAPDKSGLPSDRFSAERTGGSVSTLTIQRTQQEDSAVYLCASSPGTALYQETQYFGPGTRLLVL.

At least ten counts were recorded for this clone. The chain carries TRBV4-3 and TRBJ2-4; no definite D call. V dropped 3 bases and J dropped 5 bases, with 8 bases sitting between them. CDR3 size: 13 residues. Germline lookup yields CDR1 LGHNA and CDR2 YSLEER. The CDR3 is CASSQGGENIQYF. In DNA form, the CDR3 reads TGCGCCAGCAGCCAGGGCGGAGAAAACATTCAGTACTTC.

This clone showed up just a few times. One base away lies a much larger clone, so this may be a sequencing read error. V gene TRBV9 combines with J gene TRBJ2-1; TRBD2 matches 9 bases. The CDR3 is 15 residues long. The germline V gene encodes CDR1 SGDLS and CDR2 YYNGEE. V lost 3 bases, J lost 3 bases, and 4 bases stayed unmatched. In nucleotides, the CDR3 is TGTGCCAGCAGCGAATCTAGCGGGGTCTACAATGAGCAGTTCTTC. Protein sequence: CASSESSGVYNEQFF.

In regard to this clone: Other DNA sequences of this sample code for an identical CDR3. This chain joins TRBV29-1 and TRBJ1-5; no definite D call. This CDR3 spans 13 amino acids. Germline V gene lookup returns CDR1 SQVTM and CDR2 ANQGSEA. Trimming took 6 bases from V and 6 from J, leaving 15 bases between them. The chain's CDR3 is CSVALGSGQPQHF. CDR3 nucleotide sequence: TGCAGCGTCGCCCTGGGGTCGGGTCAGCCCCAGCATTTT.

This clone was seen ten or more times. The chain has TRBV9 and TRBJ2-7; perhaps TRBD2 as D (5 bases). The CDR3 is 14 amino acids. The V gene's germline CDR1 is SGDLS and CDR2 YYNGEE. V was shortened by 4 bases and J by 1 base, with 12 bases between the two germline ends. CDR3 nucleotides: TGTGCCAGCAGCCCCCGACTATCGTCCTACGAGCAGTACTTC. It yields the protein CASSPRLSSYEQYF.

This clone was observed a few times. V usage is TRBV18 and J usage is TRBJ2-7, with 10 positions matching TRBD2. The junction had 8 bases not matched to a gene; V was cut back by 11 bases and J by 4 bases. The CDR3 runs to 13 residues. Germline lookup yields CDR1 KGHSH and CDR2 LQKENI. Here the CDR3 reads CASASGSTYEQYF. For the CDR3, the DNA is TGTGCCTCTGCTAGCGGGAGTACGTACGAGCAGTACTTC.

This chain joins TRBV27 and TRBJ2-3, with 12 bases matching TRBD2. V gave up 5 bases and J gave up 5 bases; unmatched junction bases: 5. The CDR3 loop spans 15 amino acids. The germline gives CDR1 MNHEY, CDR2 SMNVEV (reference sequence). CDR3 sequence reads: CASSPRLAGEDTQYF. The CDR3 DNA follows: TGTGCCAGCAGTCCCCGACTAGCGGGAGAAGATACGCAGTATTTT.